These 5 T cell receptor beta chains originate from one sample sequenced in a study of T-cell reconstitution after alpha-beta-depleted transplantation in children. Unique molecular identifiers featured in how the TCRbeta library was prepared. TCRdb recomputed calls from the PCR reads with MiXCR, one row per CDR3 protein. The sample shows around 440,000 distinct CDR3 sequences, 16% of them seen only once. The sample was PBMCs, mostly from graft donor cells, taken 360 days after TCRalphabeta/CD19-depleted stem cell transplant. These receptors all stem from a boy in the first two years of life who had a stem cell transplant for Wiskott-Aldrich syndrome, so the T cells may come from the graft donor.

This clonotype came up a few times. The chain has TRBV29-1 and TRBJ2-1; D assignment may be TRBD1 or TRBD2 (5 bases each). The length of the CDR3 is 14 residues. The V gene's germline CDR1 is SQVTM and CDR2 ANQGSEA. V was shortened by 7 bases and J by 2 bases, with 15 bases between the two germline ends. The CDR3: CSASGGGPYNEQFF. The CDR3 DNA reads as TGCAGCGCCTCGGGTGGGGGACCCTACAATGAGCAGTTCTTC.

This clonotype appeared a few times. The CDR3 loop reads CASSSGPTPYNEQFF. The CDR3 region has the DNA TGTGCCAGCAGCTCCGGGCCGACGCCCTACAATGAGCAGTTCTTC. The V and J genes are TRBV7-9 and TRBJ2-1; D remains ambiguous. CDR3 length equals 15 residues. Germline CDR1 is SEHNR and CDR2 is FQNEAQ (reference sequence). V shed 4 bases and J shed 2 bases, with 12 bases lying between them.

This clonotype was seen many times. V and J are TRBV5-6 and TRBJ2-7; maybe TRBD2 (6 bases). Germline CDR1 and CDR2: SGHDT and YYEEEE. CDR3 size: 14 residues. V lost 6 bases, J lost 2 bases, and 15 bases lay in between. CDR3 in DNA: TGTGCCAGCACCCTGGAGGGCTTCCCCTACGAGCAGTACTTC. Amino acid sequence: CASTLEGFPYEQYF.

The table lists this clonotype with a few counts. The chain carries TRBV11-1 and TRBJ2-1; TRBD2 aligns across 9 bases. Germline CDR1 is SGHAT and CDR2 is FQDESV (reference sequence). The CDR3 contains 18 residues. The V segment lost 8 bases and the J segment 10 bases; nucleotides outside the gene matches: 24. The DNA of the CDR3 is TGTGCCAGCTCACTTATCCTAGGTATGGGACTAGCCACTAGAGAGCAGTTCTTC. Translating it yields CASSLILGMGLATREQFF.

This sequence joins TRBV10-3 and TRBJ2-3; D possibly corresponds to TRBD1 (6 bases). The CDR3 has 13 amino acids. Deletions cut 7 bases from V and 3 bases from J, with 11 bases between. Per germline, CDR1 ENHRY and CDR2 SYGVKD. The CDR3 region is CAITRGSTDTQYF. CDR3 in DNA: TGTGCCATCACGAGGGGGTCGACAGATACGCAGTATTTT.